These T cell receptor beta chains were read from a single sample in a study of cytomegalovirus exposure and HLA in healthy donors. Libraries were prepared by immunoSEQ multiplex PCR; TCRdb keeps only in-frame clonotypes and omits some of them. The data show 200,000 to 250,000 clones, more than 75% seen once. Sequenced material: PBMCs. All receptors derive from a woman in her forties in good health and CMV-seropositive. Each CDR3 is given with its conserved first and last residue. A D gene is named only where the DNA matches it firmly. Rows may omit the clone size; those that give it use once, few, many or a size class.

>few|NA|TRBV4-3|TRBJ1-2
TGCGCCAGCAGCCAAGAACGTACAGCAAACTATGGCTACACCTTC
CASSQERTANYGYTF
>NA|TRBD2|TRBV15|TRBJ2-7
TGTGCCACCAGCGTGACTAGCGGGGGGACCGAGCAGTACTTC
CATSVTSGGTEQYF
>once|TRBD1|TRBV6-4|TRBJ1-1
TGTGCCAGCTCGCAGGGGGCAAAAACTTTCTTT
CASSQGAKTFF
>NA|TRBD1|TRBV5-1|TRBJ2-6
TGCGCCAGCAGCCCCCGGACAGGATTTTCCTCTGGGGCCAACGTCCTGACTTTC
CASSPRTGFSSGANVLTF
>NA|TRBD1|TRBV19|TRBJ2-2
TGTGCCAGTAGTACCAGGGGGCGCGGCACCGGGGAGCTGTTTTTT
CASSTRGRGTGELFF
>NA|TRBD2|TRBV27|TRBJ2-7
TGTGCCAGCAGTTTTTTCGGGACTAGCGGCTACGAGCAGTACTTC
CASSFFGTSGYEQYF
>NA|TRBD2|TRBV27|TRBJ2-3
TGTGCCAGCAGGGGGAGACTAGCGGGGGTCACAGATACGCAGTATTTT
CASRGRLAGVTDTQYF
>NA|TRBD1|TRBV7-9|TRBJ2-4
TGTGCCAGCAGCTCCGGGACAGGTGGGCCAAACATTCAGTACTTC
CASSSGTGGPNIQYF
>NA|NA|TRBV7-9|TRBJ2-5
TGTGCCAGCAGCAAACCGACGGGTAGGGAGACCCAGTACTTC
CASSKPTGRETQYF
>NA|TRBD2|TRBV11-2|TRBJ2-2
TGTGCCAGCAGCTTAAGGGTACTAGCGGCCGGGGAGCTGTTTTTT
CASSLRVLAAGELFF
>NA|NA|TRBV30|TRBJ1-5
TGTGCCTGGAGCAGTGCTGGTCAGCCCCAGCATTTT
CAWSSAGQPQHF
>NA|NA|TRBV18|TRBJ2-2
TGTGCCAGCTCACCCCAGGGATTTACCGGGGAGCTGTTTTTT
CASSPQGFTGELFF
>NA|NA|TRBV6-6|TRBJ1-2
TGTGCCAGCAGGGTAGACTATGGCTACACCTTC
CASRVDYGYTF
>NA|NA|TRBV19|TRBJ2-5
TGTGCCAGTCAGGAGGGCCTGACCCAGTACTTC
CASQEGLTQYF
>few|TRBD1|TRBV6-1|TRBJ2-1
TGTGCCAGCAGACCGGACAGGGGCAACCATGAGCAGTTCTTC
CASRPDRGNHEQFF
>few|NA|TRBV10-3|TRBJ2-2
TGTGCCATCAGTGGGGGACAAAGAAGCGGGGAGCTGTTTTTT
CAISGGQRSGELFF
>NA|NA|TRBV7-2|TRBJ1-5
TGTGCCAGCAGCTTGTCCGGGGTTCGGGGGGGCAATCAGCCCCAGCATTTT
CASSLSGVRGGNQPQHF
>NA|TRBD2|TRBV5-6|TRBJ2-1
TGTGCCAGCAGCCCCACTAGCGGCTACAATGAGCAGTTCTTC
CASSPTSGYNEQFF